This T cell receptor beta chain was documented in a study of cytomegalovirus exposure and HLA in healthy donors. The study ran its PCR with 60 Vbeta and 13 Jbeta primers. Profiling relied on immunoSEQ multiplex PCR, and the TCRdb table lists in-frame clones only, not all of them. The sample lists about 160,000 clones; roughly 80% were seen once. The CDR3 contains 17 residues. CDR1 SGHVS and CDR2 FNYEAQ come from the germline V gene. Unmatched junction bases numbered 17, after V lost 5 bases and J lost 8 bases. The TCR sequence derives from a human donor in good health. The chain couples TRBV7-6 to TRBJ2-1; 8 bases line up with TRBD2. The sequenced material came from PBMCs. The CDR3 coding sequence is TGTGCCAGCAGCCCGACGCCGTTGGCGGGGGGATTCTATGAGCAGTTCTTC. This codes for CASSPTPLAGGFYEQFF.